The rows below give T cell receptor beta chains drawn from one sample of a study of CD8 T cells in Susac syndrome. A single record per CDR3 protein comes from TCRdb applying MiXCR to the immunoSEQ multiplex PCR reads. The table lists 200,000 to 250,000 distinct CDR3 sequences, around 95% of them singletons. Specimen: CD4+ T cells from PBMCs. The receptors were gathered from a human donor with multiple sclerosis. Each CDR3 is given with its conserved first and last residue. Fields, in order: J gene, V gene, CDR3 length, D gene, clone size, CDR3 protein, CDR3 DNA. D genes are given only for firm matches. Clone size is not always given. Where it is, it says once, few, many or a class for expanded clones.

TRBJ2-7	TRBV30	13	TRBD1	once	CAWIDRGSYEQYF	TGTGCCTGGATCGACAGGGGGTCCTACGAGCAGTACTTC
TRBJ1-6	TRBV20-1	17	.	.	CSARGGQGSSYNSPLHF	TGCAGTGCTAGAGGGGGGCAGGGGAGCTCCTATAATTCACCCCTCCACTTT
TRBJ2-5	TRBV6-5	15	.	.	CASHPVSGPRSAQYF	TGTGCCAGCCACCCAGTGAGCGGCCCTCGGTCGGCCCAGTACTTC
TRBJ2-7	TRBV28	12	TRBD1	.	CATEGQGYEQYF	TGTGCCACCGAGGGACAGGGTTACGAGCAGTACTTC
TRBJ1-5	TRBV30	14	.	.	CAWSPDYSNQPQHF	TGTGCCTGGAGCCCTGATTATAGCAATCAGCCCCAGCATTTT
TRBJ2-1	TRBV30	14	.	once	CAWKGLSSYNEQFF	TGTGCCTGGAAGGGCCTAAGCTCCTACAATGAGCAGTTCTTC
TRBJ2-5	TRBV5-1	16	TRBD2	.	CASSLVQPGLGYAQYF	TGCGCCAGCAGCTTGGTTCAGCCGGGACTAGGGTATGCCCAGTACTTC
TRBJ1-2	TRBV20-1	12	.	.	CSARTSFYGYTF	TGCAGTGCCAGGACTTCGTTTTATGGCTACACCTTC
TRBJ2-2	TRBV21-1	16	.	once	CASRDSGITNTGELFF	TGTGCCAGTCGGGACTCAGGAATTACGAACACCGGGGAGCTGTTTTTT
TRBJ2-7	TRBV3-1	15	TRBD1	once	CASSQGQGSSYEQYF	TGTGCCAGCAGCCAAGGACAGGGTAGTTCCTACGAGCAGTACTTC
TRBJ2-1	TRBV5-4	15	.	.	CASSSTGAWDDEQFF	TGTGCCAGCAGCTCCACGGGGGCCTGGGACGATGAGCAGTTCTTC
TRBJ1-3	TRBV20-1	14	.	.	CSAPFDSSGNTIYF	TGCAGTGCACCATTCGACAGTTCTGGAAACACCATATATTTT
TRBJ2-7	TRBV20-1	14	TRBD2	.	CSAQLAGVPYEQYF	TGCAGTGCGCAATTAGCGGGAGTCCCCTACGAGCAGTACTTC
TRBJ2-5	TRBV29-1	12	.	.	CSVGTGPETQYF	TGCAGCGTTGGGACGGGGCCCGAGACCCAGTACTTC
TRBJ2-1	TRBV19	15	TRBD2	.	CASSIGRVPGDEQFF	TGTGCCAGTAGTATCGGGAGGGTGCCAGGCGATGAGCAGTTCTTC
TRBJ2-5	TRBV28	16	TRBD2	.	CASSTPSGLESGTQYF	TGTGCCAGCAGCACCCCTTCGGGACTAGAGAGTGGGACCCAGTACTTC
TRBJ2-7	TRBV20-1	14	.	.	CSARVVATTGEQYF	TGCAGTGCTAGAGTAGTGGCTACGACGGGGGAGCAGTACTTC
TRBJ1-1	TRBV4-1	16	TRBD1	.	CASSQGGTGRNTEAFF	TGCGCCAGCAGCCAAGGCGGGACAGGGAGGAACACTGAAGCTTTCTTT
TRBJ2-1	TRBV3-1	15	.	.	CASSHQGTFPNEQFF	TGTGCCAGCAGCCACCAGGGGACCTTTCCAAATGAGCAGTTCTTC
TRBJ2-1	TRBV7-2	16	TRBD2	.	CASVVWASGRNNEQFF	TGTGCCAGCGTAGTGTGGGCTAGCGGGAGGAACAATGAGCAGTTCTTC
TRBJ1-1	TRBV18	14	.	.	CASSEGNWRTEAFF	TGTGCCAGCTCAGAGGGAAATTGGAGGACTGAAGCTTTCTTT
TRBJ2-5	TRBV7-2	14	.	.	CASSLWSPKETQYF	TGTGCCAGCAGCTTGTGGAGTCCCAAAGAGACCCAGTACTTC
TRBJ2-1	TRBV20-1	11	.	few	CSASSGNEQFF	TGCAGTGCTTCATCGGGCAATGAGCAGTTCTTC
TRBJ2-3	TRBV29-1	14	TRBD1	.	CSERDRGNTDTQYF	TGCAGCGAACGGGACAGGGGGAACACAGATACGCAGTATTTT
TRBJ1-3	TRBV29-1	13	TRBD1	.	CSAGQGTGNTIYF	TGCAGCGCCGGACAGGGAACTGGAAACACCATATATTTT
TRBJ2-5	TRBV15	15	.	.	CATSRERALGETQYF	TGTGCCACCAGCAGAGAACGGGCTCTAGGGGAGACCCAGTACTTC
TRBJ2-5	TRBV4-1	15	TRBD1	.	CASSQAVTGGETQYF	TGCGCCAGCAGCCAAGCTGTGACAGGGGGCGAGACCCAGTACTTC
TRBJ2-2	TRBV30	14	.	.	CAWSLGVPTGELFF	TGTGCCTGGAGTTTGGGAGTTCCCACCGGGGAGCTGTTTTTT
TRBJ2-7	TRBV24-1	19	TRBD1	.	CATSDSRHRPAQGNDEQYF	TGTGCCACCAGTGATTCCCGACATCGCCCGGCACAGGGGAACGACGAGCAGTACTTC
TRBJ2-1	TRBV29-1	12	.	.	CALRTDYNEQFF	TGTGCCTTAAGGACAGACTACAATGAGCAGTTCTTC
TRBJ2-7	TRBV27	15	.	.	CASSFEAPRKREQYF	TGTGCCAGCAGTTTCGAGGCTCCCCGGAAACGCGAGCAGTACTTC
TRBJ1-5	TRBV27	16	.	.	CASSLVGLGIGQPQHF	TGTGCCAGCAGTTTGGTAGGTCTGGGGATTGGGCAGCCCCAGCATTTT
TRBJ1-5	TRBV30	14	.	.	CAWSVGGYNQPQHF	TGTGCCTGGAGTGTAGGGGGGTACAATCAGCCCCAGCATTTT
TRBJ2-1	TRBV18	11	.	.	CASQIGVEQFF	TGTGCCAGCCAGATAGGCGTCGAGCAGTTCTTC
TRBJ2-3	TRBV7-7	14	TRBD2	.	CASSLGTSGNTQYF	TGTGCCAGCAGCCTCGGGACCAGCGGGAATACGCAGTATTTT
TRBJ1-5	TRBV20-1	16	TRBD1	.	CSAFLGQEHGNQPQHF	TGCAGTGCTTTCCTTGGACAGGAACATGGCAATCAGCCCCAGCATTTT
TRBJ2-1	TRBV29-1	12	.	.	CSVDGFYNEQFF	TGCAGCGTTGATGGTTTTTACAATGAGCAGTTCTTC
TRBJ2-7	TRBV5-1	17	TRBD1	.	CASSPGQYPTFDYEQYF	TGCGCCAGCAGCCCGGGACAGTACCCAACATTTGACTACGAGCAGTACTTC
TRBJ1-1	TRBV15	14	.	.	CATSRGTGITEAFF	TGTGCCACCAGCAGAGGTACAGGTATCACTGAAGCTTTCTTT
TRBJ1-5	TRBV28	14	.	.	CASSFGGAVQPQHF	TGTGCCAGCAGTTTTGGGGGCGCGGTGCAGCCCCAGCATTTT
TRBJ2-7	TRBV20-1	15	TRBD1	once	CSAANPGQSSYEQYF	TGCAGTGCTGCTAACCCGGGACAGAGCTCCTACGAGCAGTACTTC
TRBJ2-3	TRBV20-1	14	TRBD1	.	CSARVSQGADTQYF	TGCAGTGCTAGAGTTTCGCAGGGGGCAGATACGCAGTATTTT
TRBJ2-1	TRBV18	16	TRBD2	.	CASSATTSGGYNEQFF	TGTGCCAGCTCAGCGACAACTAGCGGGGGGTACAATGAGCAGTTCTTC
TRBJ2-1	TRBV4-2	14	.	.	CASSHNVGQSEQFF	TGTGCCAGCAGCCACAATGTGGGGCAAAGTGAGCAGTTCTTC
TRBJ2-1	TRBV7-2	15	.	.	CASSLGRGFRYEQFF	TGTGCCAGCAGCTTAGGGCGGGGATTTAGGTATGAGCAGTTCTTC
TRBJ2-3	TRBV20-1	12	.	.	CRASRGTDTQYF	TGCAGAGCTTCCAGGGGCACAGATACGCAGTATTTT
TRBJ1-2	TRBV12-3/TRBV12-4	15	TRBD1	.	CASSSHNPGQDRHTF	TGTGCCAGCAGTTCCCACAACCCGGGACAGGATCGGCACACCTTC
TRBJ2-5	TRBV11-1	15	.	few	CASSLAFLRSETQYF	TGTGCCAGCAGCTTAGCGTTTCTTCGATCGGAGACCCAGTACTTC
TRBJ2-5	TRBV3-1	12	.	.	CASSPLVGTQYF	TGTGCCAGCAGCCCACTTGTGGGGACCCAGTACTTC
TRBJ1-2	TRBV20-1	14	TRBD1	.	CSARKTGGLSGYTF	TGCAGTGCTAGAAAGACAGGGGGCTTGAGTGGCTACACCTTC
TRBJ2-2	TRBV24-1	17	.	.	CATSDMDIGQNGGELFF	TGTGCCACCAGTGACATGGACATAGGTCAAAATGGCGGGGAGCTGTTTTTT
TRBJ2-3	TRBV18	15	.	.	CASSPPYVQGDTQYF	TGTGCCAGCTCACCACCCTATGTACAGGGAGATACGCAGTATTTT